This T cell receptor beta chain was documented in a study of blood T cell repertoires in COVID-19. Across the whole study: Sites across the United States, Italy and Spain contributed samples from acute and convalescent COVID-19.

Germline CDR1 SGHTA, CDR2 FQGNSA. With V trimmed by 7 bases and J by 12 bases, 15 bases remained unmatched. CDR3 length: 15 residues. Here immunoSEQ multiplex PCR was the method, and the copy in TCRdb shows in-frame clones only, minus some. The table lists more than 40,000 clones, roughly nine tenths of them singletons. This TCR was recovered from a man aged 65-85 years with acute or convalescent COVID-19. The sequenced sample consisted of peripheral blood. The chain carries TRBV7-2 and TRBJ1-6, with 7 bases identical to TRBD1. CDR3 loop: CASKLTGYGFEPLHF. The CDR3 DNA is TGTGCCAGCAAATTGACAGGGTATGGGTTTGAACCCCTCCACTTT. Full variable domain (rest looked up from reference TRBV7-2 and TRBJ1-6): GAGVSQSPSNKVTEKGKDVELRCDPISGHTALYWYRQSLGQGLEFLIYFQGNSAPDKSGLPSDRFSAERTGGSVSTLTIQRTQQEDSAVYLCASKLTGYGFEPLHFGNGTRLTVT.